Shown below are 16 T cell receptor beta chains from a single sample sequenced in a study of T cells in localized non-small cell lung cancer. TCRdb keeps only in-frame clones here, not all; method: immunoSEQ multiplex PCR. The sample includes tens of thousands of clones, around 90% of them seen just once. Sample: peripheral blood mononuclear cells, taken before any cancer treatment. The receptors originated from a male donor aged 60 or over with stage II lung adenocarcinoma.

This sequence joins TRBV19 and TRBJ2-1; TRBD2 agrees at 15 bases. The germline gives CDR1 LNHDA, CDR2 SQIVND (reference sequence). V dropped 3 bases and J dropped 9; count of bases not matched to a gene: 6. CDR3 length equals 16 residues. The CDR3 sequence is CASSMKGLAGGIEQFF. The CDR3 region has the DNA TGTGCCAGTAGTATGAAGGGACTAGCGGGAGGAATTGAGCAGTTCTTC.

The chain recombines TRBV28 with TRBJ1-5; maybe TRBD1 (6 bases). The CDR3 covers 14 residues. Per germline, CDR1 MDHEN and CDR2 SYDVKM. Trimming removed 2 bases from V and 7 bases from J, with 12 bases in between. CDR3 in DNA: TGTGCCAGCAGTTTAAGTAGGGGGGCGCAGCCCCAGCATTTT. Translation gives CASSLSRGAQPQHF.

CDR3 residues: CASSPLSVLFNEQFF. For the CDR3, the DNA is TGTGCCAGCAGCCCGCTCTCCGTTCTCTTCAATGAGCAGTTCTTC. The chain employs TRBV7-9 and TRBJ2-1; D unclear. The germline CDR1 and CDR2 sequences are SEHNR and FQNEAQ (reference sequence). The length of the CDR3 is 15 residues. The ends were cut back, 5 bases at V and 6 bases at J, with 17 bases in the middle.

A word on this clone: An end of the junction differs from the germline gene, which may be a read error. The rearrangement joins TRBV4-1 to TRBJ2-3; D might be TRBD1 (5 bases). CDR1 is MGHRA, CDR2 YSYEKL, per germline. This CDR3 contains 13 residues. CDR3 DNA sequence: TGCGCCAGCAGCCAAGATCCCCGAGGTCCACAGGATTTT. Translated: CASSQDPRGPQDF.

The chain combines TRBV13 with TRBJ2-7; weak D call: TRBD1 (6 bases). There are 13 residues in the CDR3. In germline, CDR1 is PRHDT, CDR2 FYEKMQ (reference sequence). Trimming took off 2 bases at V and 7 bases at J, with 12 bases between the two ends. The CDR3 coding sequence is TGTGCCAGCAGCTTAACAGGGACAAGGGAGCAGTACTTC. It translates to CASSLTGTREQYF.

V is TRBV28 and J is TRBJ2-3; D may be TRBD2 (6 bases). Germline V CDR1 and CDR2: MDHEN, SYDVKM. Trimming removed 3 bases at V and 3 bases at J, with 16 bases between. This CDR3 has 16 residues. CDR3 amino acids: CASSFGGASETDTQYF. Here the CDR3 DNA reads TGTGCCAGCAGTTTTGGTGGGGCTAGCGAAACAGATACGCAGTATTTT.

The CDR3 DNA follows: TGTGCCAGCAGGGGGATAGGGGGCTACAATGAGCAGTTCTTC. It yields the protein CASRGIGGYNEQFF. The J gene is TRBJ2-1, the V gene TRBV28; TRBD1 might be the D (6 bases). The CDR3 covers 14 residues. V was cut by 6 bases and J by 3 bases, with 12 bases left in between. CDR1 and CDR2 (germline): MDHEN, SYDVKM.

The chain joins TRBV6-1 to TRBJ2-5; no firm D call. The germline gives CDR1 MNHNS, CDR2 SASEGT. V was cut by 6 bases and J by 1 base, with 3 bases left in between. This CDR3 comprises 11 residues. For the CDR3, the DNA is TGTGCCAGCAGCTTCCAAGAGACCCAGTACTTC. This translates into CASSFQETQYF.

The chain recombines TRBV19 with TRBJ1-3, with unresolved D. The CDR3 is 14 residues long. V was pared by 1 base and J by 4 bases, with 8 bases between. Germline V gene data show CDR1 as LNHDA and CDR2 as SQIVND (reference sequence). CDR3 sequence (DNA): TGTGCCAGTAGTATAGTCCTCCGGGGAAACACCATATATTTT. Translated: CASSIVLRGNTIYF. Variable domain in full (rest from reference TRBV19 and TRBJ1-3): DGGITQSPKYLFRKEGQNVTLSCEQNLNHDAMYWYRQDPGQGLRLIYYSQIVNDFQKGDIAEGYSVSREKKESFPLTVTSAQKNPTAFYLCASSIVLRGNTIYFGEGSWLTVV.

This rearrangement joins TRBV28 to TRBJ2-7, with D possibly being TRBD1 or TRBD2 (5 bases each). The germline CDR1 and CDR2 sequences are MDHEN and SYDVKM. This CDR3 has 16 residues. V was clipped by 8 bases and J by 3 bases, with 23 bases between them. CDR3 sequence: CASRKGRAGSFYEQYF. The CDR3, as DNA: TGTGCCAGCCGTAAGGGGAGAGCAGGGTCGTTCTACGAGCAGTACTTC. Full variable domain (outside the CDR3, taken from reference TRBV28 and TRBJ2-7): DVKVTQSSRYLVKRTGEKVFLECVQDMDHENMFWYRQDPGLGLRLIYFSYDVKMKEKGDIPEGYSVSREKKERFSLILESASTNQTSMYLCASRKGRAGSFYEQYFGPGTRLTVT.

This chain joins TRBV2 and TRBJ2-6; D perhaps matches TRBD2 (5 bases). CDR1 SNHLY and CDR2 FYNNEI come from the germline V gene. The V and J ends lost 11 bases and 2 bases respectively, with 13 bases between them. CDR3 length: 14 residues. In nucleotides, the CDR3 is TGTGCCTCTCTCGGGAACCCTGGGGCCAACGTCCTGACTTTC. Amino acids: CASLGNPGANVLTF.

The J gene is TRBJ2-6, the V gene TRBV5-1, with D maybe TRBD1 (5 bases). The CDR3 runs 18 residues. CDR1 and CDR2 (germline): SGHRS, YFSETQ. Trimming took 4 bases from V and 0 from J, leaving 17 bases between them. The CDR3 DNA sequence: TGCGCCAGCAGCCAAAGACAGACATCCAGCTCTGGGGCCAACGTCCTGACTTTC. Translation gives CASSQRQTSSSGANVLTF.

This clone was counted a single time. The V and J genes are TRBV6-5 and TRBJ1-2, with unresolved D. CDR3 length equals 13 residues. V was clipped by 6 bases and J by 2 bases, with 10 bases between them. Germline V gene sequence: CDR1 MNHEY, CDR2 SVGAGI. Here the CDR3 reads CASSQTQNYGYTF. CDR3 bases: TGTGCCAGCAGCCAAACACAGAACTATGGCTACACCTTC.

The chain carries TRBV14 and TRBJ1-1, with D maybe TRBD1 (6 bases). The CDR3 extends over 16 amino acids. The germline gives CDR1 SGHDN, CDR2 FVKESK. V was shortened by 6 bases and J by 0 bases, with 17 bases between the two germline ends. This CDR3 reads CASSLMGGGMNTEAFF. CDR3 coding DNA: TGTGCCAGCAGTCTAATGGGGGGCGGGATGAACACTGAAGCTTTCTTT.

This clone was seen a few times. The chain carries TRBV4-1 and TRBJ1-5; D is ambiguous. Germline V gives CDR1 MGHRA, CDR2 YSYEKL. V lost 0 bases and J lost 4, with 10 bases in between. The CDR3 covers 15 residues. CDR3 sequence: CASSQEDVENQPQHF. CDR3 DNA sequence: TGCGCCAGCAGCCAAGAGGATGTGGAAAATCAGCCCCAGCATTTT.

The chain combines TRBV19 with TRBJ1-6; D is unresolved. Germline V gene data show CDR1 as LNHDA and CDR2 as SQIVND (reference sequence). The V end lost 0 bases, the J end lost 5 bases, and 11 bases lay between the germline ends. This CDR3 contains 16 residues. The CDR3 bases are TGTGCCAGTAGTATAGAAGCCAGTGGGAATAATTCACCCCTCCACTTT. Its translation is CASSIEASGNNSPLHF.